A selection of T cell receptor beta chains follows, all from one sample in a study of PD-1 blockade in mismatch repair-deficient tumors. Libraries were prepared by immunoSEQ multiplex PCR; TCRdb keeps only in-frame clonotypes and omits some of them. The table shows around 100,000 clones, with 65% to 85% occurring only once. Sequenced here: peripheral blood, sampled 30 to 36 weeks after starting pembrolizumab. The receptors were sampled from an adult with mismatch repair-deficient cancer. The conserved cysteine and the conserved F or W are not part of the CDR3 here.

v_gene | CDR3aa
TRBV4-1 | ASSQGTGANVLT
TRBV19 | ASSIVGTALPGANVLT
TRBV27 | ASSYIRLFRGRSNQPQH
TRBV19 | ASSLTENTEAF
TRBV12-1 | ASSFGGEGGQVNIQY
TRBV9 | ASSAGQGWGEKLF
TRBV11-2 | ASSEGRGSYNEQF
TRBV5-4 | ASSLFPPGRSTDTQY
TRBV19 | ASSIDTGSAEGSNQPQH
TRBV5-1 | ASSLVGTGGNQPQH
TRBV5-8 | ASIVGGRIEQY
TRBV19 | ASSIGRISEAF
TRBV19 | ASSIGAQTRMFYEQY
TRBV5-1 | ASSIGQGRFQTQY
TRBV18 | ASSETEPGDGYT
TRBV2 | ASSEVGARTDTQY
TRBV7-9 | ASSFRTGAIQNTGELF
TRBV9 | ASSVALGKETQY
TRBV7-9 | ASSLVGRAWGYT
TRBV4-1 | ASSQLGVAGGIYNEQF
TRBV25-1 | ASSVGGNQETQY
TRBV25-1 | ASSAGTRHSTDTQY
TRBV29-1 | SVEAGGNEQF
TRBV6-1 | ASSEERVEITEAF
TRBV6-5 | ASSPTGGYGYT
TRBV15 | ATRPKILAGGTLSTDTQY
TRBV20-1 | SVRKGDEQF
TRBV14 | ASSPRGYYNEQF
TRBV10-3 | AISDQAGDQPQH
TRBV11-2 | ASSSSRDRGSREKLF
TRBV19 | ASSYQGTYQPQH
TRBV19 | ASSPVDPSGLYGYT